The clone carrying this T cell receptor beta chain was found once. This CDR3 region has 15 residues. Germline-derived CDR1 and CDR2 are SGHVS and FNYEAQ. V lost 5 bases and J lost 0; bases outside the gene matches: 6. This specimen belongs to a study of blood T cell repertoires in COVID-19. Per the study methods: Reference gene primers were amplified, and this amplification served to estimate nucleated cell counts. Data came from immunoSEQ multiplex PCR; TCRdb stores just in-frame clones and leaves some out. For V, J and clone size, that table is used; D and trimming come from the DNA. The sample shows 50,000 to 65,000 clones, around 88% of them seen only once.

The TCR originated in a man in his fifties or sixties with acute or convalescent COVID-19. The sample taken for sequencing was peripheral blood. The chain uses TRBV7-6 and TRBJ2-7, with 8 bases fitting TRBD2. CDR3 region: CASSPGGRSSYEQYF. DNA of the CDR3: TGTGCCAGCAGCCCGGGGGGGCGGAGCTCCTACGAGCAGTACTTC.